The sequence of this TCR beta chain was determined in a study of T cells in localized non-small cell lung cancer. General observations from the study: The greatest T cell clonality was found in uninvolved adjacent lung (higher than in tumor). It remains possible that heterogeneity exists, since only one tumor region was sequenced.

About this clone: Its antigen is undetermined.

Generated by immunoSEQ multiplex PCR, the TCRdb table keeps only in-frame clones and is missing some. The sample contains 20,000 to 25,000 clones, 88% of which appear only once. The V gene's germline CDR1 is DFQATT and CDR2 SNEGSKA (reference sequence). CDR3 length equals 11 residues. Trimming removed 6 bases from V and 7 bases from J; junction bases left unmatched: 3. The V and J genes are TRBV20-1 and TRBJ2-1; 7 positions match TRBD2. The TCR was taken from a woman aged 40-70 years with stage III lung adenocarcinoma. This material consisted of peripheral blood mononuclear cells, taken before any cancer treatment. The CDR3 DNA reads TGCAGTGCGCCCGGGAGGAATGAGCAGTTCTTC. Translating gives CSAPGRNEQFF.